These T cell receptor beta chains were read from a single sample in a study of blood T cell repertoires in COVID-19. Produced via immunoSEQ multiplex PCR; TCRdb's table is partial and in-frame only. The sample records 95,000 to 110,000 clones, 70% to 90% being singletons. Sequencing was done on a sample of peripheral blood. The origin of the receptors is a woman aged 55-75 years with acute or convalescent COVID-19. Both conserved end residues are part of each CDR3. D genes are given only for firm matches. A clone size is listed for some rows: how often the clone was seen (once, few, many), or a class if it is expanded.

v_gene: TRBV5-4; j_gene: TRBJ2-1; d_gene: TRBD2; abundance: -; CDR3nt: TGTGCCAGCACACTAGCGGGAGAGGGCGAGCAGTTCTTC; CDR3aa: CASTLAGEGEQFF
v_gene: TRBV5-4; j_gene: TRBJ1-2; d_gene: -; abundance: -; CDR3nt: TGTGCCAGCAGCTTAAGCCCCTCTCACTATGGCTACACCTTC; CDR3aa: CASSLSPSHYGYTF
v_gene: TRBV11-3; j_gene: TRBJ1-3; d_gene: -; abundance: -; CDR3nt: TGTGCCAGCAGCTTCTCAGGGGCTGGAAACACCATATATTTT; CDR3aa: CASSFSGAGNTIYF
v_gene: TRBV28; j_gene: TRBJ1-6; d_gene: -; abundance: few; CDR3nt: TGTGCCAGCAGTTTAGTGGGCAATTCACCCCTCCACTTT; CDR3aa: CASSLVGNSPLHF
v_gene: TRBV2; j_gene: TRBJ1-2; d_gene: TRBD1; abundance: -; CDR3nt: TGTGCCAGCAGTGAATCGACAGGGACCTATGGCTACACCTTC; CDR3aa: CASSESTGTYGYTF
v_gene: TRBV21-1; j_gene: TRBJ2-5; d_gene: -; abundance: -; CDR3nt: TGTGCCAGCAGCAAAGTAGGGAGCGGGGGGCGTGAGACCCAGTACTTC; CDR3aa: CASSKVGSGGRETQYF
v_gene: TRBV21-1; j_gene: TRBJ2-1; d_gene: -; abundance: once; CDR3nt: TGTGCCAGCTCCGGGACTAGATATAGTAATGAGCAGTTCTTC; CDR3aa: CASSGTRYSNEQFF
v_gene: TRBV6-1; j_gene: TRBJ1-2; d_gene: TRBD1; abundance: -; CDR3nt: TGTGCCAGCAGTGAAGGGACAGGGGTGGCTTATGGCTACACCTTC; CDR3aa: CASSEGTGVAYGYTF
v_gene: TRBV10-3; j_gene: TRBJ2-7; d_gene: TRBD2; abundance: -; CDR3nt: TGTGCCGTGGGAACTGGGACTAGCCGTCCCTACGAGCAGTACTTC; CDR3aa: CAVGTGTSRPYEQYF
v_gene: TRBV2; j_gene: TRBJ1-2; d_gene: TRBD1; abundance: -; CDR3nt: TGTGCCAGCAACGGACGACAGGGCCACTATGGCTACACCTTC; CDR3aa: CASNGRQGHYGYTF
v_gene: TRBV7-6; j_gene: TRBJ2-2; d_gene: -; abundance: few; CDR3nt: TGTGCCAGCAGCACACTAGCCTCGAACACCGGGGAGCTGTTTTTT; CDR3aa: CASSTLASNTGELFF
v_gene: TRBV7-3; j_gene: TRBJ2-1; d_gene: -; abundance: -; CDR3nt: TGTGCCAGCAGCTTACAGTCTAGCTCCTACAATGAGCAGTTCTTC; CDR3aa: CASSLQSSSYNEQFF
v_gene: TRBV29-1; j_gene: TRBJ2-7; d_gene: -; abundance: -; CDR3nt: TGCAGCGTGGGGGGCTCCTACGAGCAGTACTTC; CDR3aa: CSVGGSYEQYF
v_gene: TRBV5-1; j_gene: TRBJ1-3; d_gene: -; abundance: -; CDR3nt: TGCGCCAGCAGCTACGAAGCCTCTGGAAACACCATATATTTT; CDR3aa: CASSYEASGNTIYF
v_gene: TRBV20-1; j_gene: TRBJ2-7; d_gene: -; abundance: -; CDR3nt: TGCAGTGCTAGCCGAGGAGGTGAGCAGTACTTC; CDR3aa: CSASRGGEQYF
v_gene: TRBV7-2; j_gene: TRBJ2-7; d_gene: TRBD2; abundance: -; CDR3nt: TGTGCCAGCAGCCCACAAGGGACTAGCGGGAGCTCCACCTCATTC; CDR3aa: CASSPQGTSGSSTSF
v_gene: TRBV19; j_gene: TRBJ1-5; d_gene: -; abundance: -; CDR3nt: TGTGCCAGTAGGATACAGGGAAGCAAGCAGCCCCAGCATTTT; CDR3aa: CASRIQGSKQPQHF
v_gene: TRBV2; j_gene: TRBJ1-4; d_gene: TRBD1; abundance: -; CDR3nt: TGTGCCAGCACAAGAACCGGGACAGGAAATGAAAAACTGTTTTTT; CDR3aa: CASTRTGTGNEKLFF
v_gene: TRBV6-5; j_gene: TRBJ2-7; d_gene: -; abundance: -; CDR3nt: TGTGCCAGCAGTTACTCAGGCGGACTTACGCCTAGCGAGCAGTACTTC; CDR3aa: CASSYSGGLTPSEQYF
v_gene: TRBV10-2; j_gene: TRBJ2-1; d_gene: -; abundance: -; CDR3nt: TGCGCCAGCCGTGGACTAATCTCCTACAATGAGCAGTTCTTC; CDR3aa: CASRGLISYNEQFF
v_gene: TRBV18; j_gene: TRBJ1-3; d_gene: -; abundance: -; CDR3nt: TGTGCCAGCTCACCATCCCAGGGTTCCTCTGGAAACACCATATATTTT; CDR3aa: CASSPSQGSSGNTIYF
v_gene: TRBV5-1; j_gene: TRBJ2-1; d_gene: TRBD1; abundance: -; CDR3nt: TGCGCCAGCAGCTTGCTTAGTACAGGGGGCCCTCCTTTCTTC; CDR3aa: CASSLLSTGGPPFF
v_gene: TRBV19; j_gene: TRBJ1-5; d_gene: -; abundance: -; CDR3nt: TGTGCCAGTAGCCAAGCATATAGCAATCAGCCCCAGCATTTT; CDR3aa: CASSQAYSNQPQHF
v_gene: TRBV29-1; j_gene: TRBJ2-5; d_gene: -; abundance: -; CDR3nt: TGCAGCGTTGAAGGTGTTAACAGGGAAGAGACCCAGTACTTC; CDR3aa: CSVEGVNREETQYF
v_gene: TRBV28; j_gene: TRBJ1-5; d_gene: TRBD1; abundance: -; CDR3nt: TGTGCCAGCGTTAGGAGGGACAGGGGCAATCAGCCCCAGCATTTT; CDR3aa: CASVRRDRGNQPQHF
v_gene: TRBV3-1/TRBV3-2; j_gene: TRBJ2-1; d_gene: TRBD2; abundance: few; CDR3nt: TGTGCCAGCAGCCGTCACAGCGGGGCCACTCAGGAGCAGTTCTTC; CDR3aa: CASSRHSGATQEQFF
v_gene: TRBV20-1; j_gene: TRBJ1-2; d_gene: TRBD1; abundance: -; CDR3nt: TGCAGTGCTAGTGGGAAGGGACAGACCGTCTATGGCTACACCTTC; CDR3aa: CSASGKGQTVYGYTF
v_gene: TRBV7-2; j_gene: TRBJ2-2; d_gene: TRBD2; abundance: few; CDR3nt: TGTGCCAGCAGTTCGGGACTAGCGGGAGTTCTTGGGGAGCTGTTTTTT; CDR3aa: CASSSGLAGVLGELFF
v_gene: TRBV5-1; j_gene: TRBJ1-2; d_gene: TRBD1; abundance: -; CDR3nt: TGCGCCAGCAGCTTACCGGGACAGAGCTATGGCTACACCTTC; CDR3aa: CASSLPGQSYGYTF
v_gene: TRBV19; j_gene: TRBJ1-5; d_gene: -; abundance: -; CDR3nt: TGTGCCAGTAGTATATCCCTGAGGGTCGAATCCCTTTTTTTT; CDR3aa: CASSISLRVESLFF
v_gene: TRBV28; j_gene: TRBJ2-7; d_gene: TRBD2; abundance: -; CDR3nt: TGTGCCAGCAGGTCCCCGGGACTAGCACATCACGAGCAGTACTTC; CDR3aa: CASRSPGLAHHEQYF
v_gene: TRBV7-8; j_gene: TRBJ1-2; d_gene: -; abundance: once; CDR3nt: TGTGCCAGCAGCATCCAGGGCCTTGATGGCTACACCTTC; CDR3aa: CASSIQGLDGYTF
v_gene: TRBV4-1; j_gene: TRBJ2-4; d_gene: TRBD2; abundance: -; CDR3nt: TGCGCCAGCAGCCTTCGACCTGGGGGGGGAGCCAAAAACATTCAGTACTTC; CDR3aa: CASSLRPGGGAKNIQYF
v_gene: TRBV5-4; j_gene: TRBJ2-6; d_gene: -; abundance: -; CDR3nt: TGTGCCAGCAGCTTGGGAAGGGGCTCTGGGGCCAACGTCCTGACTTTC; CDR3aa: CASSLGRGSGANVLTF
v_gene: TRBV3-1/TRBV3-2; j_gene: TRBJ2-1; d_gene: TRBD1; abundance: once; CDR3nt: TGTGCCAGCAGCGATCTTTGGGACAGGGGTGGGGTGTACAATGAGCAGTTCTTC; CDR3aa: CASSDLWDRGGVYNEQFF
v_gene: TRBV28; j_gene: TRBJ2-2; d_gene: -; abundance: -; CDR3nt: TGTGCCAGCAGTGAGGAAGTCGGGGAGCTGTTTTTT; CDR3aa: CASSEEVGELFF
v_gene: TRBV10-3; j_gene: TRBJ1-5; d_gene: -; abundance: -; CDR3nt: TGTGCCATCTCCCGAGAGGGTCTAGGCAATCAGCCCCAGCATTTT; CDR3aa: CAISREGLGNQPQHF
v_gene: TRBV5-8; j_gene: TRBJ2-1; d_gene: -; abundance: -; CDR3nt: TGTGCCAGCAGCTTGCGGTACAATGAGCAGTTCTTC; CDR3aa: CASSLRYNEQFF
v_gene: TRBV14; j_gene: TRBJ1-5; d_gene: -; abundance: once; CDR3nt: TGTGCCAGCAGCCAAGTTGGCGGACAGAGCAATCAGCCCCAGCATTTT; CDR3aa: CASSQVGGQSNQPQHF
v_gene: TRBV14; j_gene: TRBJ2-1; d_gene: TRBD2; abundance: -; CDR3nt: TGTGCCAGCAGCCAAGTAGGCGGGAGCTCCTACAATGAGCAGTTCTTC; CDR3aa: CASSQVGGSSYNEQFF
v_gene: TRBV9; j_gene: TRBJ1-1; d_gene: -; abundance: -; CDR3nt: TGTGCCAGCAGCGCATCGACAGGAGCGGGAACTGAAGCTTTCTTT; CDR3aa: CASSASTGAGTEAFF
v_gene: TRBV6-5; j_gene: TRBJ1-2; d_gene: -; abundance: -; CDR3nt: TGTGCCAGCAGCCCGAGTCCGACAGGCGTCTATGGCTACACCTTC; CDR3aa: CASSPSPTGVYGYTF
v_gene: TRBV2; j_gene: TRBJ1-1; d_gene: TRBD1; abundance: -; CDR3nt: TGTGCCAGCAGTCAAGGCGGGACAGCCGTCGAGGCTTTCTTT; CDR3aa: CASSQGGTAVEAFF
v_gene: TRBV12-3/TRBV12-4; j_gene: TRBJ1-5; d_gene: -; abundance: -; CDR3nt: TGTGCCAGCAGTTTTCGACTTCAGCCCCAGCATTTT; CDR3aa: CASSFRLQPQHF
v_gene: TRBV5-4; j_gene: TRBJ2-3; d_gene: -; abundance: -; CDR3nt: TGTGCCAGCAGCTCTGTATCTGCGGCCTCCACAGATACGCAGTATTTT; CDR3aa: CASSSVSAASTDTQYF
v_gene: TRBV19; j_gene: TRBJ2-1; d_gene: -; abundance: -; CDR3nt: TGTGCCACTTCCTTAGCGGCGAGCTCCTACAATGAGCAGTTCTTC; CDR3aa: CATSLAASSYNEQFF
v_gene: TRBV19; j_gene: TRBJ1-5; d_gene: TRBD1; abundance: -; CDR3nt: TGTGCCAGTAGGAGGACAGGCGAGGGGCAGCCCCAGCATTTT; CDR3aa: CASRRTGEGQPQHF
v_gene: TRBV7-3; j_gene: TRBJ1-2; d_gene: -; abundance: -; CDR3nt: TGTGCCAGCAGCTTAACGTCGCAGTCCTATGGCTACACCTTC; CDR3aa: CASSLTSQSYGYTF
v_gene: TRBV7-3; j_gene: TRBJ2-2; d_gene: TRBD1; abundance: few; CDR3nt: TGTGCCAGTTCCGGGACAGGGAGCGGCGGGGAGCTGTTTTTT; CDR3aa: CASSGTGSGGELFF
v_gene: TRBV9; j_gene: TRBJ1-2; d_gene: TRBD1; abundance: -; CDR3nt: TGTGCCAGCAGTGACCCCGGGACAGTAACTGGCTACACCTTC; CDR3aa: CASSDPGTVTGYTF
v_gene: TRBV28; j_gene: TRBJ2-2; d_gene: -; abundance: -; CDR3nt: TGTGCCAGCGGCTGGGAGGGGGAGCTGTTTTTT; CDR3aa: CASGWEGELFF
v_gene: TRBV15; j_gene: TRBJ2-1; d_gene: TRBD2; abundance: once; CDR3nt: TGTGCCACCAGCAAAGAGCTAGCTAGCGGGAGTATCTACAATGAGCAGTTCTTC; CDR3aa: CATSKELASGSIYNEQFF